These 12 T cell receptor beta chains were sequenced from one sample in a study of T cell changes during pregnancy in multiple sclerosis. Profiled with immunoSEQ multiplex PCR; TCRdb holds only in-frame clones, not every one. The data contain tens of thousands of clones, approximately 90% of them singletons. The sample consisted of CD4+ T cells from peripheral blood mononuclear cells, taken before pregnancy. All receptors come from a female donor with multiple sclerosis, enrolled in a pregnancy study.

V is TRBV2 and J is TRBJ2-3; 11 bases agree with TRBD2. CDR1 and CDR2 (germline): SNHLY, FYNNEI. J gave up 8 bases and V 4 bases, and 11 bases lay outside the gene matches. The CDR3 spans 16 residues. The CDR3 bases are TGTGCCAGCAGTGTGGTAGCGGGGGGGACCAAGGGTACGCAGTATTTT. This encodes CASSVVAGGTKGTQYF.

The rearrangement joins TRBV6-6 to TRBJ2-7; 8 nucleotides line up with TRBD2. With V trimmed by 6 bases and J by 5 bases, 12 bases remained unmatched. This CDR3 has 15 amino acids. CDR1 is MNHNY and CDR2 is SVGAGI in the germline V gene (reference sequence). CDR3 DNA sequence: TGTGCCAGCAGCTCACTCAGCGGGGGCGGCCACGAGCAGTACTTC. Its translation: CASSSLSGGGHEQYF.

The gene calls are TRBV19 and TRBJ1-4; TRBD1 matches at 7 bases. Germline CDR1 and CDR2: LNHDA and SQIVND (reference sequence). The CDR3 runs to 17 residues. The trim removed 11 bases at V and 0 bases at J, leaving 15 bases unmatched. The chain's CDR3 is CAPGEGAVGATNEKLFF. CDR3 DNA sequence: TGTGCCCCAGGAGAGGGGGCGGTTGGCGCAACTAATGAAAAACTGTTTTTT.

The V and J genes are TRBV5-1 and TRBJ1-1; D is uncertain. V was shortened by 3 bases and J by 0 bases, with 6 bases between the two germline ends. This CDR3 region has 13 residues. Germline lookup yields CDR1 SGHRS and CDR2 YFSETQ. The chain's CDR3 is CASSSVVNTEAFF. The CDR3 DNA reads TGCGCCAGCAGCTCGGTGGTGAACACTGAAGCTTTCTTT.

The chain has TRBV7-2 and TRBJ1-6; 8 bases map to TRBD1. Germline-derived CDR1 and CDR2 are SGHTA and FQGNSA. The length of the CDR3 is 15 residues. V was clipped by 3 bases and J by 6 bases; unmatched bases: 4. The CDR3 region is CASSLDRVRNSPLHF. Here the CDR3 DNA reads TGTGCCAGCAGCTTGGACAGGGTGCGTAATTCACCCCTCCACTTT.

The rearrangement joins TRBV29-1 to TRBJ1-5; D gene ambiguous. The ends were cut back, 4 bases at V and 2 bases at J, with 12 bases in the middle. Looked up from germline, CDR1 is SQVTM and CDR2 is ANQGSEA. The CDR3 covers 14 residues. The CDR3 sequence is CSVVGSGGNQPQHF. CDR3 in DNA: TGCAGCGTTGTAGGATCGGGAGGCAATCAGCCCCAGCATTTT.

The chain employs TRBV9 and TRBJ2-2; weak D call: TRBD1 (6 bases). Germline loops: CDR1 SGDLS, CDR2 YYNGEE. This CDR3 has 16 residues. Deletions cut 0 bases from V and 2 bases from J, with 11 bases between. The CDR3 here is CASSVAQGPNTGELFF. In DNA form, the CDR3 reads TGTGCCAGCAGCGTAGCGCAGGGGCCAAACACCGGGGAGCTGTTTTTT.

The CDR3 here is CASSSHRRTQYF. As DNA, the CDR3 is TGTGCCAGCAGCTCACATCGGAGGACCCAGTACTTC. The rearrangement uses TRBV5-6 and TRBJ2-5; D ambiguous. The CDR3 is 12 residues long. Trimming cost V 3 bases and J 7 bases, with 10 bases left between them. Germline V lookup: CDR1 SGHDT, CDR2 YYEEEE.

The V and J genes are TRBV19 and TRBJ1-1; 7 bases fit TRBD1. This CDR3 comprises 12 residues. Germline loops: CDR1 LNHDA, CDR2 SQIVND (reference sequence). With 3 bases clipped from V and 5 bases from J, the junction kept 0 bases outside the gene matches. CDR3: CASSIRGTEAFF. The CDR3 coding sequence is TGTGCCAGTAGTATCAGGGGGACTGAAGCTTTCTTT.

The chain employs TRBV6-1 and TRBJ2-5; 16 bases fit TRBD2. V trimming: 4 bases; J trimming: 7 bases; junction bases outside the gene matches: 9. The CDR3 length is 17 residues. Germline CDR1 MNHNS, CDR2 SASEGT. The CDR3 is CASSGGLAGGPTLTQYF. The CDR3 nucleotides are TGTGCCAGCAGTGGGGGACTAGCGGGGGGGCCTACCCTGACCCAGTACTTC.

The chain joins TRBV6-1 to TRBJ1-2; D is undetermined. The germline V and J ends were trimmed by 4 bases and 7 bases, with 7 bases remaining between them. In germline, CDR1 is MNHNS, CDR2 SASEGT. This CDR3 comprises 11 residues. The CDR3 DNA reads TGTGCCAGCAGTGCAAGCCTTGGCTACACCTTC. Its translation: CASSASLGYTF.

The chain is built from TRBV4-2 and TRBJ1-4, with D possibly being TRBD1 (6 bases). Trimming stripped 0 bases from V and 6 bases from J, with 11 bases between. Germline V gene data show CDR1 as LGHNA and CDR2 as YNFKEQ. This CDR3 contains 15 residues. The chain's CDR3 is CASSQDGDKDEKLFF. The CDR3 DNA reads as TGTGCCAGCAGCCAAGATGGGGACAAGGATGAAAAACTGTTTTTT.